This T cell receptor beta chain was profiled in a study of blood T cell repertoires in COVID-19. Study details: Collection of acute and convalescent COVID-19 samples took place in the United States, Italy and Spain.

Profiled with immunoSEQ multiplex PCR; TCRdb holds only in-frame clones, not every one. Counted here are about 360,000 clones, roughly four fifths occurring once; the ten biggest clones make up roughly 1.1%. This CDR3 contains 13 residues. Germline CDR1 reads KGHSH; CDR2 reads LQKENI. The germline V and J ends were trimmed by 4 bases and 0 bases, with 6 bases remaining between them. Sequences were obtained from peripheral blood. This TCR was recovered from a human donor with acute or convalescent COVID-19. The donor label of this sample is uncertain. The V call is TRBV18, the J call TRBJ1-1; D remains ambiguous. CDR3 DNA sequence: TGTGCCAGCTCACACAAATTGAACACTGAAGCTTTCTTT. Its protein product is CASSHKLNTEAFF.